The 13 T cell receptor beta chains reported below all come from one sample, sequenced in a study of T-cell reconstitution after alpha-beta-depleted transplantation in children. It was with unique molecular identifiers that the TCRbeta library was prepared. TCRdb processed the PCR reads anew with MiXCR; each CDR3 protein has one entry. Found here are roughly 200,000 distinct CDR3 sequences, approximately 9% of them singletons; the top ten hold about 6.2%. The specimen comprised PBMCs from the stem cell graft donor, sampled from the stem cell graft. The origin of the receptors is a human donor who donated a stem cell graft to a child with acute lymphoblastic leukemia.

The genes are TRBV15 and TRBJ1-1, with 11 positions matching TRBD1. CDR1 is LNHNV, CDR2 YYDKDF, per germline (reference sequence). After removal of 3 bases from V and 4 bases from J, the junction contained 1 base not matched to a gene. The CDR3 spans 14 residues. The CDR3 protein is CATSRDRGRTEAFF. The CDR3 coding sequence is TGTGCCACCAGCAGGGACAGGGGGCGCACTGAAGCTTTCTTT.

The V gene is TRBV3-1, the J gene TRBJ1-5; D is unclear. CDR3 length: 13 amino acids. Germline V gene lookup returns CDR1 LGHDT and CDR2 YNNKEL (reference sequence). V lost 3 bases, J lost 4 bases, and 7 bases lay in between. The CDR3 sequence: CASSQEINQPQHF. The CDR3 bases are TGTGCCAGCAGCCAGGAGATAAATCAGCCCCAGCATTTT. The full variable domain, its missing parts supplied by reference TRBV3-1 and TRBJ1-5, is DTAVSQTPKYLVTQMGNDKSIKCEQNLGHDTMYWYKQDSKKFLKIMFSYNNKELIINETVPNRFSPKSPDKAHLNLHINSLELGDSAVYFCASSQEINQPQHFGDGTRLSIL.

This clonotype has a handful of counts. V usage is TRBV6-1 and J usage is TRBJ2-5, with 9 positions matching TRBD2. The CDR3 is made up of 17 amino acids. Germline-derived CDR1 and CDR2 are MNHNS and SASEGT. V lost 1 base, J lost 5 bases, and 11 bases stayed unmatched. CDR3 amino acids: CASSEGWVAGARETQYF. CDR3 DNA: TGTGCCAGCAGTGAAGGATGGGTAGCGGGGGCCCGGGAGACCCAGTACTTC.

This chain uses TRBV7-2 with TRBJ2-1, with D uncertain. The CDR3 length is 12 residues. The V end was cut by 11 bases, the J end by 2 bases, with 10 bases between. CDR1 and CDR2 from the germline V gene are SGHTA and FQGNSA. This CDR3 is CASSTTYNEQFF. The CDR3 DNA is TGTGCCTCATCGACCACCTACAATGAGCAGTTCTTC.

This clonotype has a count of ten or more. For the CDR3, the DNA is TGCGCCAGCAGTGATCGGGCCTACACTGAAGCTTTCTTT. This gives the protein CASSDRAYTEAFF. The chain links TRBV10-1 to TRBJ1-1, with D uncertain. V shed 3 bases and J shed 3 bases, with 8 bases lying between them. The CDR3 sequence is 13 residues long. Per the germline V gene, CDR1 is WNHNN and CDR2 is SYGVQD (reference sequence).

The V and J genes are TRBV5-1 and TRBJ1-1; D remains ambiguous. V was trimmed by 4 bases and J by 4 bases, leaving 11 bases between them. The germline V gene has CDR1 SGHRS and CDR2 YFSETQ. This CDR3 has 13 amino acids. This CDR3 is CASSPRRGTEAFF. The DNA of the CDR3 is TGCGCCAGCAGCCCCAGGCGAGGCACTGAAGCTTTCTTT.

This clonotype was picked up many times. The V gene is TRBV20-1, the J gene TRBJ2-3; weak D call: TRBD2 (5 bases). The V gene lost 6 bases and the J gene lost 3 bases, with 13 bases spanning the gap. The CDR3 length is 13 residues. Germline CDR1 reads DFQATT; CDR2 reads SNEGSKA (reference sequence). The CDR3 loop is CSAETRGTDTQYF. CDR3 bases: TGCAGTGCCGAGACCCGAGGGACAGATACGCAGTATTTT.

The chain couples TRBV4-2 to TRBJ2-3; 8 nucleotides align to TRBD2. Germline V lookup: CDR1 LGHNA, CDR2 YNFKEQ. CDR3 length: 18 residues. Germline trimming cut 4 bases from V and 0 bases from J; bases unmatched to any gene: 12. CDR3 region: CASSPQGLAEISTDTQYF. DNA of the CDR3: TGTGCCAGCAGCCCCCAAGGACTAGCCGAAATTAGCACAGATACGCAGTATTTT.

The genes are TRBV7-6 and TRBJ2-1, with D tentatively TRBD2 (5 bases). The V gene lost 1 base and the J gene lost 3 bases, with 10 bases spanning the gap. The CDR3 totals 15 residues. Per the germline V gene, CDR1 is SGHVS and CDR2 is FNYEAQ. In nucleotides, the CDR3 is TGTGCCAGCAGCTTAGGGCGGGCCGTCTACAATGAGCAGTTCTTC. The encoded protein is CASSLGRAVYNEQFF.

In DNA, the CDR3 is TGCGCCAGCAGCCCAGTGGGGTCGAGCACTGAAGCTTTCTTT. As protein: CASSPVGSSTEAFF. The V and J genes are TRBV5-1 and TRBJ1-1; D gene unclear. In germline, CDR1 is SGHRS, CDR2 YFSETQ. V was trimmed by 4 bases and J by 4 bases, leaving 14 bases between them. The CDR3 length is 14 residues.

This clonotype was detected many times. The rearrangement joins TRBV7-9 to TRBJ2-5; D might be TRBD2 (6 bases). Per the germline V gene, CDR1 is SEHNR and CDR2 is FQNEAQ (reference sequence). This CDR3 spans 18 amino acids. V lost 4 bases and J 0 bases, leaving 21 bases between the germline ends. The CDR3 bases are TGTGCCAGCAGCTACGGGGTTGGAGGGACCGGCCACCAAGAGACCCAGTACTTC. Encoded protein: CASSYGVGGTGHQETQYF.

This clonotype was seen many times. This chain connects TRBV5-1 to TRBJ2-7, with D possibly TRBD2 on 6 matching bases. Germline values: CDR1 SGHRS, CDR2 YFSETQ. This CDR3 comprises 14 residues. The V and J ends lost 3 bases and 4 bases respectively, with 14 bases between them. This CDR3 is CASSSEQAGYEQYF. The CDR3 bases are TGCGCCAGCAGCTCCGAACAGGCGGGATACGAGCAGTACTTC.

This chain joins TRBV20-1 and TRBJ2-1; D is possibly TRBD2 (7 bases). Germline V lookup: CDR1 DFQATT, CDR2 SNEGSKA (reference sequence). The length of the CDR3 is 15 residues. Trimming took off 6 bases at V and 2 bases at J, with 17 bases between the two ends. CDR3 coding DNA: TGCAGTGCCCTCCTGGGGGGGGGCCCCTACAATGAGCAGTTCTTC. This codes for CSALLGGGPYNEQFF.